This T cell receptor beta chain was sequenced in a study of blood T cell repertoires in COVID-19. Background on the study: Nucleic acid was either cDNA or gDNA, and it came from T cells, B-cell-depleted T cells, or PBMCs.

While infection was still active, Seattle patients were enrolled and then followed longitudinally. The data were produced by immunoSEQ multiplex PCR, yet TCRdb's version contains in-frame clones alone and is incomplete. The repertoire holds roughly 220,000 clones, with approximately 86% as singletons. CDR1 is MNHEY and CDR2 is SVGAGI in the germline V gene. After removal of 6 bases from V and 9 bases from J, the junction contained 9 bases not matched to a gene. This CDR3 has 14 amino acids. This receptor was taken from a woman between 45 and 65 years old with COVID-19, enrolled during active disease. Sample: peripheral blood. The chain uses TRBV6-5 and TRBJ2-1; TRBD2 agrees at 9 bases. CDR3 loop: CASRLGGGAFEQFF. The CDR3 region has the DNA TGTGCCAGCAGGCTGGGCGGGGGGGCCTTTGAGCAGTTCTTC.